This entry features one T cell receptor beta chain sequence. Its antigen remains unknown. Reverse transcribing all isolated RNA meant expressed TCRB transcripts were sequenced. The table came from immunoSEQ multiplex PCR; TCRdb's copy has only in-frame clones and leaves some out. This repertoire shows 500,000 to 800,000 clones, under 15% found once; its top ten account for roughly 0.11%. The data are from a study of beta chain features in type 1 diabetes. The study, taken as a whole, reports: Shortening of TCRB CDR3s, moderate but significant, appeared in all four CD4+ subsets of Type 1 diabetes patients. Reads derived from cDNA could over-represent cells showing high TCR expression.

V was shortened by 7 bases and J by 13 bases, with 17 bases between the two germline ends. Germline V CDR1 and CDR2: SNHLY, FYNNEI. The CDR3 sequence is 12 residues long. The receptor was derived from a man aged 25-45 years with type 1 diabetes. The genes are TRBV2 and TRBJ2-4; no clear D gene. The material sequenced was naive CD4+ T cells from blood. CDR3 protein: CASTSLTSSQYF. Here the CDR3 DNA reads TGTGCCAGCACCTCCCTCACCAGCTCCCAGTACTTC.